This T cell receptor beta chain comes out of a study of T cells in localized non-small cell lung cancer. Whole-study findings and limits: Maximal T cell clonality occurred in uninvolved adjacent lung, with tumor ranking below it.

Repertoires were generated with immunoSEQ multiplex PCR, while TCRdb's copy carries only in-frame clones and drops some. The table records roughly 1,500 clones, about 30% of them present only once. This clone showed up just a few times. The antigen is undetermined. Germline lookup yields CDR1 SGHNT and CDR2 YENEEA. This CDR3 has 14 residues. V lost 4 bases, J lost 3 bases, and 11 bases lay in between. The sequencing here drew on lung tumor tissue, taken before any cancer treatment. The sequence was collected from a man aged 40-75 years with stage II lung adenocarcinoma. The V call is TRBV11-3, the J call TRBJ2-3; possibly TRBD2 for D (6 bases). Here the CDR3 DNA reads TGTGCCAGCAGCTCACCGGGACTTACAGATACGCAGTATTTT. Residues: CASSSPGLTDTQYF.